Below, 26 T cell receptor beta chains from the same sample are listed, as sequenced in a study of cytomegalovirus exposure and HLA in healthy donors. The PCR ran on 60 Vbeta and 13 Jbeta primers. Clones were read by immunoSEQ multiplex PCR, and TCRdb kept only the in-frame ones, dropping some. The repertoire holds approximately 170,000 clones, with 68% as singletons. Sequenced: PBMCs. The receptors originated from a man in his fifties in good health and CMV-seronegative.

The chain has TRBV4-2 and TRBJ2-2; the match to TRBD2 covers 9 bases. The germline CDR1 and CDR2 sequences are LGHNA and YNFKEQ. Trimming took 1 base from V and 6 from J; bases not matched to a gene: 0. The CDR3 has 14 amino acids. Here the CDR3 reads CASSQGGGAGELFF. CDR3 bases: TGTGCCAGCAGCCAAGGCGGGGGGGCCGGGGAGCTGTTTTTT.

The chain joins TRBV6-1 to TRBJ2-7; 9 bases are a match to TRBD1. V shed 8 bases and J 4 bases; nucleotides not matched to a gene: 6. Germline V gives CDR1 MNHNS, CDR2 SASEGT. This CDR3 spans 13 amino acids. CDR3 residues: CASDGDRVYEQYF. The CDR3 DNA reads TGTGCCAGCGATGGGGACAGGGTTTACGAGCAGTACTTC.

Concerning this clone: The same CDR3 arises from other DNA sequences in this sample as well. This chain links TRBV9 with TRBJ1-1, with D possibly TRBD1 on 6 matching bases. The CDR3 runs to 14 residues. V lost 2 bases and J 1 base, leaving 9 bases between the germline ends. Germline V gene lookup returns CDR1 SGDLS and CDR2 YYNGEE. DNA for the CDR3: TGTGCCAGCAGCGTGGGGGGGCAGAACACTGAAGCTTTCTTT. As protein: CASSVGGQNTEAFF.

Here the CDR3 DNA reads TGTGCCAGCAGAGCTGGGACTCTGGGCAATCAGCCCCAGCATTTT. This codes for CASRAGTLGNQPQHF. V usage is TRBV6-1 and J usage is TRBJ1-5, with D possibly being TRBD1 (5 bases). The length of the CDR3 is 15 residues. Germline CDR1 is MNHNS and CDR2 is SASEGT. V gave up 6 bases and J gave up 2 bases, with 14 bases separating them.

This chain joins TRBV19 and TRBJ1-1; 7 positions match TRBD1. This CDR3 is built from 13 residues. V shed 6 bases and J 0 bases; nucleotides not matched to a gene: 1. Germline V gene data show CDR1 as LNHDA and CDR2 as SQIVND (reference sequence). CDR3 region: CASRGQLNTEAFF. The CDR3 DNA reads TGTGCCAGTAGGGGACAGCTGAACACTGAAGCTTTCTTT. Complete variable domain (other parts from reference TRBV19 and TRBJ1-1): DGGITQSPKYLFRKEGQNVTLSCEQNLNHDAMYWYRQDPGQGLRLIYYSQIVNDFQKGDIAEGYSVSREKKESFPLTVTSAQKNPTAFYLCASRGQLNTEAFFGQGTRLTVV.

This chain uses TRBV18 with TRBJ1-1; D is possibly TRBD1 (6 bases). This CDR3 region has 16 residues. V lost 3 bases, J lost 2 bases, and 16 bases lay in between. CDR1 is KGHSH, CDR2 LQKENI, per germline. The CDR3 protein is CASSPGAATGNTEAFF. The CDR3 nucleotides read TGTGCCAGCTCACCCGGGGCGGCGACAGGAAACACTGAAGCTTTCTTT.

This clone is a singleton in its sample. V is TRBV5-4 and J is TRBJ1-2, with 7 positions matching TRBD1. Germline V CDR1 and CDR2: SGHNT, YYREEE (reference sequence). After removal of 0 bases from V and 4 bases from J, the junction contained 6 bases not matched to a gene. This CDR3 comprises 15 residues. CDR3 sequence reads: CASSLDRGRTYGYTF. CDR3 nucleotides: TGTGCCAGCAGCTTGGACAGGGGAAGAACCTATGGCTACACCTTC.

The CDR3 coding sequence is TGTGCCAGCAGACCGACAGGGAATAATTCACCCCTCCACTTT. Its translation is CASRPTGNNSPLHF. V usage is TRBV5-6 and J usage is TRBJ1-6; 7 bases are a match to TRBD1. Germline V gene data show CDR1 as SGHDT and CDR2 as YYEEEE. CDR3 size: 14 residues. V was clipped by 5 bases and J by 5 bases; unmatched bases: 4.

This clone has only one observation. The chain combines TRBV19 with TRBJ1-1; D perhaps matches TRBD1 (5 bases). V lost 5 bases, J lost 10 bases, and 17 bases lay in between. CDR1 is LNHDA and CDR2 is SQIVND in the germline V gene (reference sequence). This CDR3 has 13 amino acids. The CDR3 DNA is TGTGCCAGTAGTGAACAGGTGGGGAGGGGAGCTTTCTTT. Its translation is CASSEQVGRGAFF.

The genes are TRBV4-1 and TRBJ1-1; D remains unclear. The ends were cut back, 2 bases at V and 0 bases at J, with 7 bases in the middle. The CDR3 covers 14 residues. CDR1 and CDR2 (germline): MGHRA, YSYEKL. CDR3 bases: TGCGCCAGCAGCCAAACAGACATGAACACTGAAGCTTTCTTT. Translating gives CASSQTDMNTEAFF.

The chain is built from TRBV19 and TRBJ1-4; D remains unclear. CDR3 length: 14 residues. Trimming removed 7 bases at V and 8 bases at J, with 17 bases between. The germline V gene has CDR1 LNHDA and CDR2 SQIVND (reference sequence). CDR3 sequence reads: CASTTGRAGEKLFF. The CDR3 DNA reads TGTGCCAGTACCACGGGGAGGGCGGGGGAAAAACTGTTTTTT.

The chain carries TRBV7-8 and TRBJ2-3, with a possible D match to TRBD2 (5 bases). CDR3 length equals 16 residues. Germline assignment: CDR1 SGHVS and CDR2 FQNEAQ. V lost 1 base and J lost 1, with 12 bases in between. CDR3 sequence: CASSLVLGGGTDTQYF. The CDR3 DNA follows: TGTGCCAGCAGCTTAGTACTAGGCGGCGGCACAGATACGCAGTATTTT.

The rearrangement joins TRBV10-3 to TRBJ2-1; D call uncertain. V lost 0 bases and J lost 5, with 5 bases in between. Germline CDR1 ENHRY, CDR2 SYGVKD. This CDR3 has 13 residues. The CDR3 region has the DNA TGTGCCATCAGTGAGTCGGCTGACAATGAGCAGTTCTTC. It specifies CAISESADNEQFF.

J is TRBJ2-2 and V is TRBV5-1, with 9 positions matching TRBD2. After removal of 4 bases from V and 4 bases from J, the junction contained 14 bases not matched to a gene. This CDR3 has 18 residues. The germline V gene has CDR1 SGHRS and CDR2 YFSETQ. This chain's CDR3 is CASSIPSGGGAPTGELFF. Here the CDR3 DNA reads TGCGCCAGCAGCATACCCTCGGGCGGGGGGGCCCCCACCGGGGAGCTGTTTTTT.

The chain joins TRBV18 to TRBJ1-5; D gene uncertain. This CDR3 region has 14 residues. Germline V gene sequence: CDR1 KGHSH, CDR2 LQKENI. The V end lost 6 bases, the J end lost 2 bases, and 11 bases lay between the germline ends. CDR3 residues: CASSPAGGNQPQHF. The CDR3 nucleotides are TGTGCCAGCTCCCCTGCCGGGGGCAATCAGCCCCAGCATTTT. Using reference TRBV18 and TRBJ1-5 for the parts outside the CDR3, the full variable domain is NAGVMQNPRHLVRRRGQEARLRCSPMKGHSHVYWYRQLPEEGLKFMVYLQKENIIDESGMPKERFSAEFPKEGPSILRIQQVVRGDSAAYFCASSPAGGNQPQHFGDGTRLSIL.

The gene calls are TRBV5-1 and TRBJ2-7, with TRBD1 matching 8 bases. Trimming removed 6 bases from V and 1 base from J; junction bases left unmatched: 9. This CDR3 comprises 15 residues. Germline lookup yields CDR1 SGHRS and CDR2 YFSETQ. CDR3 sequence (DNA): TGCGCCAGCAATAACCCCGGGACAGGTTCCTACGAGCAGTACTTC. This sequence encodes CASNNPGTGSYEQYF.

The V gene is TRBV27, the J gene TRBJ2-3; the match to TRBD2 covers 9 bases. The CDR3 is 17 residues long. V trimming: 2 bases; J trimming: 2 bases; junction bases outside the gene matches: 8. From germline, CDR1 is MNHEY and CDR2 SMNVEV (reference sequence). CDR3 in amino acids: CASSLSVGLAVTDTQYF. For the CDR3, the DNA is TGTGCCAGCAGTTTAAGCGTGGGACTAGCCGTCACAGATACGCAGTATTTT.

This clone was seen a handful of times. This sequence joins TRBV18 and TRBJ1-4, with D hard to call. Looked up from germline, CDR1 is KGHSH and CDR2 is LQKENI. This CDR3 is 14 amino acids long. Trimming removed 3 bases at V and 5 bases at J, with 10 bases between. This chain's CDR3 is CASSPGVPNEKLFF. CDR3 in DNA: TGTGCCAGCTCACCGGGAGTCCCAAATGAAAAACTGTTTTTT.

This clone was detected once. The chain is built from TRBV6-5 and TRBJ1-4; TRBD1 matches 8 bases. Per germline, CDR1 MNHEY and CDR2 SVGAGI. J was trimmed by 6 bases and V by 4 bases; bases with no gene match: 7. The CDR3 totals 15 residues. The CDR3 nucleotides read TGTGCCAGCAGTTCAGGACAGGGTGAGGATGAAAAACTGTTTTTT. Protein sequence: CASSSGQGEDEKLFF.

The rearrangement uses TRBV7-9 and TRBJ2-1; 7 nucleotides align to TRBD1. Germline trimming cut 5 bases from V and 5 bases from J; bases unmatched to any gene: 3. CDR1 SEHNR and CDR2 FQNEAQ come from the germline V gene (reference sequence). The CDR3 loop spans 13 amino acids. Here the CDR3 reads CASSLTGDNEQFF. As DNA, the CDR3 is TGTGCCAGCAGCCTAACAGGGGACAATGAGCAGTTCTTC.

This clone was counted only a few times. V is TRBV4-1 and J is TRBJ1-1, with D perhaps TRBD1 (6 bases). V shed 0 bases and J shed 1 base, with 18 bases lying between them. CDR1 and CDR2 from the germline V gene are MGHRA and YSYEKL. The CDR3 consists of 18 residues. DNA for the CDR3: TGCGCCAGCAGCCAAGACGACCCCTGGCAAGGGGGGAACACTGAAGCTTTCTTT. Protein: CASSQDDPWQGGNTEAFF.

The rearrangement uses TRBV25-1 and TRBJ2-6; D call uncertain. The CDR3 contains 16 residues. The germline V gene encodes CDR1 MGHDK and CDR2 SYGVNS. V was cut by 1 base and J by 0 bases, with 7 bases left in between. CDR3 sequence: CASSESWSSGANVLTF. The CDR3 bases are TGTGCCAGCAGTGAATCTTGGAGCTCTGGGGCCAACGTCCTGACTTTC.

This clone appeared a few times. CDR3: CASPRDRGTAAFF. The CDR3 DNA is TGTGCCAGTCCGCGGGACAGGGGAACTGCTGCTTTCTTT. The genes are TRBV6-6 and TRBJ1-1; 10 bases are a match to TRBD1. This CDR3 has 13 residues. The V segment lost 9 bases and the J segment 11 bases; nucleotides outside the gene matches: 12. Germline V gene sequence: CDR1 MNHNY, CDR2 SVGAGI (reference sequence).

The V call is TRBV4-1, the J call TRBJ2-5; 7 bases align to TRBD2. The CDR3 runs 19 residues. Germline V gene lookup returns CDR1 MGHRA and CDR2 YSYEKL. J was trimmed by 5 bases and V by 0 bases; bases with no gene match: 18. The CDR3 here is CASSQDRGVAGNMRETQYF. The CDR3 bases are TGCGCCAGCAGCCAAGATCGAGGGGTAGCGGGCAATATGAGGGAGACCCAGTACTTC.

CDR3 DNA: TGTGCCAGCAGCTTAGATGTAGGACTAGCGGGTCCTGGGAATGAGCAGTTCTTC. As protein: CASSLDVGLAGPGNEQFF. This chain connects TRBV11-2 to TRBJ2-1, with 11 positions matching TRBD2. The CDR3 is 18 amino acids. Unmatched junction bases numbered 11, after V lost 0 bases and J lost 7 bases. CDR1 and CDR2 from the germline V gene are SGHAT and FQNNGV.

This clone was seen a handful of times. This sequence joins TRBV7-2 and TRBJ1-5; the D is unclear. The ends were cut back, 1 base at V and 4 bases at J, with 5 bases in the middle. The germline gives CDR1 SGHTA, CDR2 FQGNSA. The CDR3 consists of 13 residues. In DNA form, the CDR3 reads TGTGCCAGCAGCTTAGAAGAGAATCAGCCCCAGCATTTT. Translated: CASSLEENQPQHF.